The clone carrying this T cell receptor (beta chain) was seen more than once but under ten times. The target antigen is unknown. One end of the junction varies from germline; a read error may be responsible. Looked up from germline, CDR1 is SGHRS and CDR2 is YFSETQ. The CDR3 spans 15 residues. The sample originates from a study of metastatic and nonmetastatic thyroid tumors. Looking at the study overall: Thyroid patients, malignant and benign, had repertoires compared across blood and tumor or nodule tissue.

Not a single patient had been given any form of treatment at any point before undergoing thyroid surgery. Notes on the study in general: In both blood and tumor samples, TCR beta diversity was reported significantly higher for malignant than benign nodules.

TCRdb reanalyzed the PCR reads via MiXCR. The sample has around 65,000 clones, 12% to 15% seen once; the top ten hold over 6.5%. The TCR comes from a male donor with papillary thyroid cancer or a benign thyroid nodule (not recorded which). Some clones in this sample may be carry-over from other donors' samples. The sample taken for sequencing was blood. The genes are TRBV5-1 and TRBJ2-1, with 8 bases fitting TRBD2. The CDR3 loop is CASSFSEREIYDQFF. The CDR3 bases are TGCGCCAGCAGCTTTTCCGAGCGGGAGATCTATGATCAGTTCTTC.